This T cell receptor (beta chain) derives from a study of molecular identifiers for immune sequencing clone quantification. In germline, CDR1 is SGHNT, CDR2 YENEEA. The CDR3 is 13 residues long. V lost 1 base, J lost 5 bases, and 7 bases lay in between. This clonotype was observed a few times. Its target is not known. General study results and limits: Clone sizes could be underestimated for highly expanded clones when identical TCR molecules share a barcode.

TCRdb independently ran MiXCR on the PCR reads; one entry per CDR3 protein. This sample has 10,000 to 12,000 distinct CDR3 sequences; under 25% occur once, and the top ten carry around 1.4%. Sequencing used naive CD8+ T cells from blood, with Jurkat cell RNA spiked in. Subset: FACS-sorted CD8+CD4-CCR7+CD45RA+ naive T cells. The TCR comes from a human donor in good health. Some libraries in this study had Jurkat cell RNA spiked in. The chain couples TRBV11-3 to TRBJ2-3; D is undetermined. The CDR3 nucleotides are TGTGCCAGCAGCTTAGGAGAGAGAGATACGCAGTATTTT. Translating gives CASSLGERDTQYF.